The T cell receptor (beta chain) under discussion was sequenced for a study of blood T cell repertoires in COVID-19. Turning to this clone: The sample has other DNA sequences that encode this CDR3 too.

Method: immunoSEQ multiplex PCR; TCRdb's copy keeps in-frame clones and lacks some. The sample has 300,000 to 400,000 clones; roughly 90% are singletons. The Seattle patients, enrolled during active infection, were followed longitudinally. Germline CDR1 reads MDHEN; CDR2 reads SYDVKM. V lost 7 bases to trimming and J lost 4 bases; unmatched junction nucleotides: 4. The CDR3 extends over 15 amino acids. J is TRBJ2-2 and V is TRBV28; 12 bases map to TRBD2. This clonotype originated in a woman aged 25-40 years with COVID-19, enrolled during active disease. The specimen sequenced was peripheral blood. CDR3 sequence (DNA): TGTGCCAGCACCATACTAGCGGGGGGCACCGGGGAGCTGTTTTTT. Protein: CASTILAGGTGELFF.